The clone carrying this T cell receptor beta chain was detected many times. Its antigen remains unknown. The data were taken from a study of T cells after yellow fever vaccination. Study results and caveats: Booster samples showed a return of most primary-vaccination clones (under 98% CD4, roughly 85% CD8).

5'RACE template switching generated TCR cDNA, adding a universal primer site and UMIs. From the 5' RACE reads, TCRdb called clonotypes with MiXCR, one entry per CDR3 protein. The sample lists 450,000 to 600,000 distinct CDR3 sequences, less than 20% occurring once. CDR1 and CDR2 from the germline V gene are MNHEY and SVGEGT. J gave up 7 bases and V 4 bases, and 5 bases lay outside the gene matches. The CDR3 sequence is 14 residues long. The TCR originated in a man aged 18 to 29 who received the YFV17D yellow fever vaccine. Specimen: PBMCs, collected around 5 days after the first yellow fever vaccination. The V gene is TRBV6-2 or TRBV6-3, the J gene TRBJ2-2; 8 bases match TRBD1. CDR3: CASSSQGANGELFF. CDR3 nucleotides: TGTGCCAGCAGTTCCCAGGGGGCAAACGGGGAGCTGTTTTTT.